In its sample, the clone carrying this T cell receptor beta chain was seen many times. Antigen unknown. The junction differs from germline at one of its ends, possibly a read error. The sorting of naive CD8 T cells used the CD8+CD4-CCR7+CD45RA+ phenotype. The data are from a study of molecular identifiers for immune sequencing clone quantification. General study points: Clones carrying above 20 RNA copies accounted for over 98% of effector molecules, under 1% in naive cells. The study reportedly detected spiked Jurkat TCR RNA from one cell among about 970,000 naive cells.

MiXCR, applied by TCRdb to the PCR reads, yields one record per CDR3 protein. Among about 68,000 distinct CDR3 sequences listed, 15% to 20% were seen once. Sequencing used naive CD8+ T cells from blood, with Jurkat cell RNA spiked in. Sample subset: FACS-sorted CD8+CD4-CCR7+CD45RA+ naive T cells. This TCR was recovered from a human donor in good health. Some libraries in this study had Jurkat cell RNA spiked in.

The CDR3 sequence: CASSSLGSDTQYF. CDR3 nucleotide sequence: TGTGCTAGCAGCTCCCTCGGGTCAGATACGCAGTATTTT. The chain links TRBV7-7 to TRBJ2-3; no clear D. Per germline, CDR1 SSHAT and CDR2 FNYEAQ (reference sequence). CDR3 length equals 13 residues.